This is a list of T cell receptor beta chains from one sample in a study of Ad26.COV2.S vaccination and SARS-CoV-2 variants. Method: immunoSEQ multiplex PCR; TCRdb's copy keeps in-frame clones and lacks some. In the table there are about 350,000 clones, 65% to 90% of which are singletons. The sequences come from peripheral blood, collected in a trial of Ad26.COV2.S vaccine versus placebo. The origin of the receptors is a person between 18 and 65 years old who received the Ad26.COV2.S COVID-19 vaccine or a placebo. CDR3s include the opening cysteine and the closing phenylalanine or tryptophan. Rows give clone size only sometimes, using once, few, many, or a class for an expanded clone.

-,TRBV18,TRBJ1-1,CASSPGGMNTEAFF
-,TRBV6-5,TRBJ2-5,CASPDREETQYF
-,TRBV27,TRBJ1-1,CASFTGTVNTEAFF
-,TRBV28,TRBJ1-1,CASSPAGQGTKTEAFF
-,TRBV30,TRBJ2-1,CAWRAAAYNEQFF
-,TRBV5-1,TRBJ2-5,CASTGVAETQYF
-,TRBV12-3/TRBV12-4,TRBJ2-2,CASTETGTGELFF
-,TRBV4-1,TRBJ1-6,CASSPTGRDNSPLHF
few,TRBV5-1,TRBJ1-4,CASKREGVLEEKLFF
-,TRBV27,TRBJ2-7,CASSPLDRLSYEQYF
-,TRBV19,TRBJ2-5,CASSRILAETQYF
-,TRBV6-6,TRBJ1-6,CATQGVYNSPLHF
-,TRBV11-2,TRBJ1-4,CASSLDLGEKLFF
-,TRBV6-5,TRBJ1-6,CASSLDRDSYVPLHF
-,TRBV12-3/TRBV12-4,TRBJ1-2,CASSLGIGGGNTF
-,TRBV3-1/TRBV3-2,TRBJ2-3,CASSRASTDTQYF
-,TRBV5-1,TRBJ2-5,CASSWIPSGRAGETQYF
-,TRBV7-3,TRBJ2-7,CASSTPGGEQYF
-,TRBV28,TRBJ2-2,CASTSGQGARSTGELFF
-,TRBV6-2/TRBV6-3,TRBJ1-5,CASSFGGPNQPQHF
-,TRBV6-5,TRBJ1-5,CASLGGRGNQPQHF
-,TRBV7-6,TRBJ2-3,CASSLSVGASTDTQYF
-,TRBV24-1,TRBJ1-1,CATSDPDSPEAFF
-,TRBV5-1,TRBJ2-7,CATQPGPSSYEQYF
-,TRBV19,TRBJ1-5,CASSSPGGANQPQHF
-,TRBV4-1,TRBJ1-1,CASSQESVLRRGTEAFF
-,TRBV19,TRBJ2-7,CASSDRGPRPNFVYEQYF
few,TRBV5-1,TRBJ2-1,CASSLAPTGTSGRGEQFF
-,TRBV10-3,TRBJ1-1,CAIPNHHVGQPMNTEAFF
-,TRBV4-3,TRBJ2-1,CASSPTPYNEQFF
-,TRBV25-1,TRBJ1-2,CASSGGGIYGYTF
-,TRBV10-3,TRBJ1-5,CAISVDGNQPQHF
-,TRBV19,TRBJ1-1,CASPFDRDEAFF